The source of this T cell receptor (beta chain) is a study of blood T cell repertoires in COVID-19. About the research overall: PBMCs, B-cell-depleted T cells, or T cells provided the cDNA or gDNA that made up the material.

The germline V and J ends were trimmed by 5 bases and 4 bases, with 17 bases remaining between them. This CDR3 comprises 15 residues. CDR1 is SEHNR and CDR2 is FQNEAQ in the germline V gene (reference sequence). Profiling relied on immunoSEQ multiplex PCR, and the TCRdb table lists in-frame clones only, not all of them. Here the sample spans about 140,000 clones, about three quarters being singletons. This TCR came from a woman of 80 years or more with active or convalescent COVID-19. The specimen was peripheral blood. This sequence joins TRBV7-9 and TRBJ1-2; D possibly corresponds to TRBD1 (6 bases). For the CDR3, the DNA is TGTGCCAGCAGCGGTCCCGGGACAAGCCTCTATGGCTACACCTTC. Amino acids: CASSGPGTSLYGYTF.